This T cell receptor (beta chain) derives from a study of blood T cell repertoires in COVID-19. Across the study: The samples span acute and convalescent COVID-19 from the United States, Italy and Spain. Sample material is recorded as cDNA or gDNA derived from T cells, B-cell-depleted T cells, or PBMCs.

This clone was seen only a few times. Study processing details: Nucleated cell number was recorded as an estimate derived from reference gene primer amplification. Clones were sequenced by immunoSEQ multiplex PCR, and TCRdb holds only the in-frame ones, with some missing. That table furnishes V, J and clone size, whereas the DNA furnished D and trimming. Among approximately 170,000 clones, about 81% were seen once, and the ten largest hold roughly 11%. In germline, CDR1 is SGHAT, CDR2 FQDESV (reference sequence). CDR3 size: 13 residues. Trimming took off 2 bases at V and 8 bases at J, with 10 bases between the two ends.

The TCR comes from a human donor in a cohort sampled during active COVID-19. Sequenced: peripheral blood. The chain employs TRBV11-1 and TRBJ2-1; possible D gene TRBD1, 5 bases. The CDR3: CASSLWARDEQFF. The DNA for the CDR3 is TGTGCCAGCAGCTTATGGGCCAGGGATGAGCAGTTCTTC.